In this sample, the clone carrying this T cell receptor (beta chain) turned up once. The antigen remains unidentified. The data were taken from a study of siplizumab effects on memory and regulatory T cells. General study points: Naive T cells seemed more diverse than memory cells; they also seemed major alloresponse contributors. Naive-or-memory phenotypes were unassignable for roughly 75-96% of proliferating CD4+ or CD8+ clones. Suppressive activity of Tregs proliferating in siplizumab cultures remained unconfirmed. Siplizumab gave mappable alloreactive CD4+ clones an average Treg-derived fraction of nearly 70%, against around 29% in controls.

This CDR3 contains 15 residues. V was cut by 2 bases and J by 8 bases, with 15 bases left in between. CDR1 and CDR2 (germline): SGHTA, FQGNSA. The table came from immunoSEQ multiplex PCR; TCRdb's copy has only in-frame clones and leaves some out. The sample lists around 87,000 clones; around 90% were seen once. Sequences were obtained from CD4+ T cells sorted from blood. The sequence derives from a human donor in good health. V is TRBV7-2 and J is TRBJ1-4; D is unresolved. This CDR3 reads CASSLRGRGREKLFF. The CDR3 DNA sequence: TGTGCCAGCAGCTTAAGAGGCCGGGGTCGAGAAAAACTGTTTTTT.